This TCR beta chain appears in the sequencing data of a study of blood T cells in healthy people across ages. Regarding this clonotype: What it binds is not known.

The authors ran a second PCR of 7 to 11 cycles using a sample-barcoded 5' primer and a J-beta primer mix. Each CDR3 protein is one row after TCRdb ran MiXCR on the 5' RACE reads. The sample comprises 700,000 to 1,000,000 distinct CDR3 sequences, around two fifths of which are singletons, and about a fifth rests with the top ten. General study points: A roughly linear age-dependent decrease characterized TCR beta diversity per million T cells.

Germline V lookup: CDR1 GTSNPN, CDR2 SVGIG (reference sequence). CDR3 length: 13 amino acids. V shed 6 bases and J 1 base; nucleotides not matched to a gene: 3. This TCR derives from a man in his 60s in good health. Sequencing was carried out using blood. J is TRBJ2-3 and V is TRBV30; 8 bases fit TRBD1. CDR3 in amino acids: CACVQGGTDTQYF. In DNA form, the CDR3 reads TGTGCCTGTGTACAGGGGGGCACAGATACGCAGTATTTT.